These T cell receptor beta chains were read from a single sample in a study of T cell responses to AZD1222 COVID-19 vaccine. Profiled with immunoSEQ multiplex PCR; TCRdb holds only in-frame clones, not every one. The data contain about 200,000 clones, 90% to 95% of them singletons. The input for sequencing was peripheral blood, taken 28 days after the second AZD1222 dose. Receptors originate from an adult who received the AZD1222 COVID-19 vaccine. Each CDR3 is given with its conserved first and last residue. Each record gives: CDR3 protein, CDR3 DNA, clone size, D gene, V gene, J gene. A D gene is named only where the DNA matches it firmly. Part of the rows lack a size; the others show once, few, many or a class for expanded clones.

CASSDGQGGPSYEQYF	TGTGCCAGCAGTGACGGACAGGGAGGACCTTCCTACGAGCAGTACTTC	.	TRBD1	TRBV6-1	TRBJ2-7
CASSGGGGYNEQFF	TGTGCCAGCAGTGGAGGCGGGGGCTACAATGAGCAGTTCTTC	.	TRBD2	TRBV25-1	TRBJ2-1
CASRTWGQMNTEAFF	TGTGCCAGCAGGACCTGGGGACAGATGAACACTGAAGCTTTCTTT	.	TRBD1	TRBV6-5	TRBJ1-1
CAWSPGITEAFF	TGTGCCTGGAGCCCCGGGATCACTGAAGCTTTCTTT	.	.	TRBV30	TRBJ1-1
CASSLDIRGKEAFF	TGTGCCAGCAGCTTAGATATCAGGGGGAAAGAAGCTTTCTTT	.	TRBD1	TRBV11-2	TRBJ1-1
CASFGGGEDGYTF	TGTGCCAGCTTCGGGGGGGGAGAAGACGGCTACACCTTC	.	.	TRBV18	TRBJ1-2
CASRKPGVRQETQYF	TGTGCCAGCAGAAAACCTGGGGTTCGGCAAGAGACCCAGTACTTC	.	.	TRBV7-8	TRBJ2-5
CASSIVGQGYGYTF	TGTGCCAGTAGTATAGTAGGACAGGGGTATGGCTACACCTTC	.	TRBD1	TRBV19	TRBJ1-2
CASSFRGGEYF	TGTGCCAGCAGTTTCAGGGGTGGGGAGTATTTT	.	.	TRBV12-3/TRBV12-4	TRBJ2-3
CASSDFGEQYF	TGCGCCAGCAGTGATTTCGGCGAGCAGTACTTC	.	.	TRBV10-1	TRBJ2-7
CASSFLSAGGLDF	TGTGCCAGCAGTTTTCTGTCGGCGGGGGGGTTGGACTTC	.	TRBD2	TRBV28	TRBJ2-4
CASSIVHAETQYF	TGTGCCAGTAGTATAGTCCATGCGGAGACCCAGTACTTC	.	.	TRBV19	TRBJ2-5
CASSSDRVFYYGYTF	TGTGCCAGCAGTTCCGACAGGGTGTTCTACTATGGCTACACCTTC	.	TRBD1	TRBV6-5	TRBJ1-2
CASSFTWGGDNEQFF	TGTGCCAGCAGCTTCACATGGGGAGGGGACAATGAGCAGTTCTTC	.	TRBD2	TRBV11-2	TRBJ2-1
CASSSTGGWQPQHF	TGTGCCAGTAGTTCTACAGGGGGGTGGCAGCCCCAGCATTTT	once	TRBD1	TRBV19	TRBJ1-5
CASSTPGGRETQYF	TGTGCCAGCAGTACCCCAGGGGGGCGAGAGACCCAGTACTTC	.	.	TRBV6-2/TRBV6-3	TRBJ2-5
CASSEGWAGWINTGELFF	TGTGCCAGCAGTGAAGGGTGGGCGGGGTGGATCAACACCGGGGAGCTGTTTTTT	few	.	TRBV2	TRBJ2-2
CASSGIEGGYNEQFF	TGTGCCAGCAGCGGCATTGAGGGAGGCTACAATGAGCAGTTCTTC	once	.	TRBV11-2	TRBJ2-1
CASSLSGTGIDTQYF	TGTGCCAGCAGTTTATCCGGGACAGGGATAGATACGCAGTATTTT	.	TRBD1	TRBV27	TRBJ2-3
CASSSPGQVETQYF	TGTGCCAGCAGTTCTCCGGGACAGGTTGAGACCCAGTACTTC	.	TRBD1	TRBV6-2/TRBV6-3	TRBJ2-5
CASSRTGALLYEQYF	TGTGCCAGCTCACGCACAGGGGCCCTCCTCTACGAGCAGTACTTC	.	TRBD1	TRBV18	TRBJ2-7
CASSADRVLNEKLFF	TGTGCCAGCAGCGCGGACAGGGTTCTAAATGAAAAACTGTTTTTT	.	TRBD1	TRBV7-2	TRBJ1-4
CSARSYGYTF	TGCAGTGCTAGGAGTTATGGCTACACCTTC	.	.	TRBV20-1	TRBJ1-2